The clone carrying this T cell receptor (beta chain) is medium-sized in the sample. This entry is derived from a study of metastatic and nonmetastatic thyroid tumors. No treatment had been given to any patient before thyroid surgery. The CDR3 is 11 residues long. In germline, CDR1 is DFQATT, CDR2 SNEGSKA (reference sequence). V dropped 6 bases and J dropped 7 bases, with 11 bases sitting between them. Through MiXCR, TCRdb re-clonotyped the PCR reads. The sample lists around 8,000 clones, roughly 25% occurring once. This TCR derives from a female donor with papillary thyroid cancer or a benign thyroid nodule (not recorded which). Some clones in this sample may be carry-over from other donors' samples. The chain uses TRBV20-1 and TRBJ2-3; no definite D call. The source material was adjacent normal tissue. The CDR3, as DNA: TGCAGTGCGATAAAAGAACATACGCAGTATTTT. It encodes CSAIKEHTQYF.